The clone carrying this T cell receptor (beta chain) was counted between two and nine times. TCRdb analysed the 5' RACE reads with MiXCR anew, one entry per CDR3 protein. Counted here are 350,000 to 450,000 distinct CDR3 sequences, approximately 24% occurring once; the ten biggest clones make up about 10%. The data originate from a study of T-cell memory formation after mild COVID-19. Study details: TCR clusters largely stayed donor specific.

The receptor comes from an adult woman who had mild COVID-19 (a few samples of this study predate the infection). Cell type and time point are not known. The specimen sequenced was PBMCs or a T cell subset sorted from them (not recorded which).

The DNA of the CDR3 is TGTGCCAGCAGCCCGCCTCCGGACAATCAGCCCCAGCATTTT. Translated, it gives CASSPPPDNQPQHF. V is TRBV7-2 and J is TRBJ1-5; D is ambiguous. The CDR3 length is 14 residues. Germline values: CDR1 SGHTA, CDR2 FQGNSA. V lost 5 bases and J lost 3, with 11 bases in between.